This TCR beta chain was recovered during a study of blood T cell repertoires in COVID-19. Overall study context: There were acute and convalescent COVID-19 samples, and they came from the United States, Italy and Spain. T cells, B-cell-depleted T cells, or PBMCs supplied cDNA or gDNA.

In the study's own analysis: Amplifying reference gene primers gave estimates of nucleated cell counts. TCRdb's copy holds only in-frame clones and misses some; the assay was immunoSEQ multiplex PCR. The V and J calls and clone size come from that table; D and trimming were worked out from the DNA. The repertoire holds about 130,000 clones, around 83% seen once, with 15% to 20% in the top ten. The CDR3 consists of 15 residues. In germline, CDR1 is MNHEY, CDR2 SVGAGI. The V end was cut by 3 bases, the J end by 0 bases, with 11 bases between. The rearrangement uses TRBV6-5 and TRBJ1-1, with D tentatively TRBD1 (6 bases). The clonotype comes from a woman in her fifties or sixties with acute or convalescent COVID-19. The sample was peripheral blood. This chain's CDR3 is CASSYGGSMNTEAFF. The CDR3 nucleotides read TGTGCCAGCAGTTATGGGGGCAGCATGAACACTGAAGCTTTCTTT.